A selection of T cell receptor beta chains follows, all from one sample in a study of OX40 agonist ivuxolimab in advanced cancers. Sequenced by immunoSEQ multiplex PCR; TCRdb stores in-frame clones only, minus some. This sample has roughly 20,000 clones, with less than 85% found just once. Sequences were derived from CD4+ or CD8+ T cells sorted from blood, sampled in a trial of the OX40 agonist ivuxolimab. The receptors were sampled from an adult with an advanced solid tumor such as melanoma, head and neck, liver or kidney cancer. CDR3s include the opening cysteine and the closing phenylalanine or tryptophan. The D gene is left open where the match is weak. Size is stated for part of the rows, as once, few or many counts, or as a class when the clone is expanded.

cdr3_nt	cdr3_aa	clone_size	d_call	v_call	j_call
TGTGCCAGCAGCCCGGCCTCGGTGTGGGAGGAGACCCAGTACTTC	CASSPASVWEETQYF	few	-	TRBV7-9	TRBJ2-5
TGTGCCACCAGCAGAGATAGCAGGGCTTCGACCATGAACACTGAAGCTTTCTTT	CATSRDSRASTMNTEAFF	once	-	TRBV15	TRBJ1-1
TGCGCCAGCAGCCAAGCAGGGACAGGGGTAACTAGCGGGAGGTTCTATGAGCAGTTCTTC	CASSQAGTGVTSGRFYEQFF	-	TRBD2	TRBV4-1	TRBJ2-1
TGTGCCAGCAGCCTCCGGACAGCTGGGGCCAACGTCCTGACTTTC	CASSLRTAGANVLTF	-	-	TRBV9	TRBJ2-6
TGTGCCAGCAGTGTGGCTAGCGGGGGGAGTGAGACCCAGTACTTC	CASSVASGGSETQYF	few	TRBD2	TRBV6-1	TRBJ2-5
TGTGCCAGCAGCCCGGGAGTAGGGGAGCAGTACTTC	CASSPGVGEQYF	-	-	TRBV13	TRBJ2-7
TGTGCCAGCAGCTTAGGGGACAGGGGGAGCACCGGGGAGCTGTTTTTT	CASSLGDRGSTGELFF	-	TRBD1	TRBV7-6	TRBJ2-2
TGTGCCAGCAGCTCACCGCCTAGCGGGGGGCCTTTCGGGGAGCTGTTTTTT	CASSSPPSGGPFGELFF	-	TRBD2	TRBV7-9	TRBJ2-2
TGCGCCAGCAGCTTGGTGCAGGGGGCTACCTACGAGCAGTACTTC	CASSLVQGATYEQYF	-	TRBD1	TRBV5-1	TRBJ2-7
TGTGCCAGCAGCTTGACGTACTCCTACGAGCAGTACTTC	CASSLTYSYEQYF	-	-	TRBV7-2	TRBJ2-7
TGTGCCAGCAGCGCCGGGACAGGTATCTCCTACGAGCAGTACTTC	CASSAGTGISYEQYF	once	TRBD1	TRBV7-6	TRBJ2-7
TGTGCCAGCGCTCCAAAGCCGGCCGGGGGCTCTAACTATGGCTACACCTTC	CASAPKPAGGSNYGYTF	-	-	TRBV28	TRBJ1-2
TGTGCCAGCAGCTTCAGGGGTGAAAAGCAGTACTTC	CASSFRGEKQYF	-	-	TRBV7-9	TRBJ2-7
TGTGCCAGCAGCGTGACGGGTACAGCACATGGCTACACCTTC	CASSVTGTAHGYTF	-	-	TRBV9	TRBJ1-2